These 28 T cell receptor beta chains were all obtained from the same sample, sequenced in a study of OX40 agonist ivuxolimab in advanced cancers. Sequencing used immunoSEQ multiplex PCR; TCRdb keeps in-frame clones, though not all of them. The sample contains some 64,000 clones, around 83% of which appear only once. The input for sequencing was CD4+ or CD8+ T cells sorted from blood, taken in a trial of the OX40 agonist ivuxolimab. The receptors originated from an adult with an advanced solid tumor such as melanoma, head and neck, liver or kidney cancer.

The rearrangement joins TRBV25-1 to TRBJ2-5; 8 bases map to TRBD1. CDR3 length: 14 residues. With 6 bases clipped from V and 10 bases from J, the junction kept 13 bases outside the gene matches. Germline CDR1 is MGHDK and CDR2 is SYGVNS. As DNA, the CDR3 is TGTGCCAGCAGCCCATCGGACAGGGTGTATGGCCAGTACTTC. Translation gives CASSPSDRVYGQYF.

The chain has TRBV5-4 and TRBJ2-3, with TRBD2 matching 7 bases. Germline V gene lookup returns CDR1 SGHNT and CDR2 YYREEE (reference sequence). The V segment lost 1 base and the J segment 3 bases; nucleotides outside the gene matches: 5. The CDR3 is 15 amino acids. CDR3 sequence (DNA): TGTGCCAGCAGCTTGTGGGCGGGAGTTACAGATACGCAGTATTTT. Residues: CASSLWAGVTDTQYF.

The rearrangement uses TRBV5-6 and TRBJ2-7, with TRBD2 matching 8 bases. Germline V CDR1 and CDR2: SGHDT, YYEEEE. V was pared by 6 bases and J by 3 bases, with 11 bases of the junction left unmatched. This CDR3 spans 15 amino acids. The CDR3 sequence is CASMERGIARYEQYF. The CDR3 coding sequence is TGTGCCAGCATGGAGCGGGGGATCGCCCGCTACGAGCAGTACTTC.

This sequence joins TRBV5-1 and TRBJ2-3, with D tentatively TRBD2 (5 bases). The CDR3 has 13 residues. Germline assignment: CDR1 SGHRS and CDR2 YFSETQ. The V gene lost 2 bases and the J gene lost 3 bases, with 7 bases spanning the gap. The CDR3 is CASSFSGTDTQYF. CDR3 DNA: TGCGCCAGCAGCTTCTCGGGGACAGATACGCAGTATTTT.

The chain recombines TRBV5-4 with TRBJ2-3; the D gene is possibly TRBD1 (6 bases). The CDR3 consists of 16 residues. V shed 5 bases and J shed 2 bases, with 18 bases lying between them. From germline, CDR1 is SGHNT and CDR2 YYREEE (reference sequence). The CDR3 DNA sequence: TGTGCCAGCAGTCCCGGTCCCGGACAGACCACAGATACGCAGTATTTT. This translates into CASSPGPGQTTDTQYF. The entire variable domain, with the rest obtained from reference TRBV5-4 and TRBJ2-3, is as follows: ETGVTQSPTHLIKTRGQQVTLRCSSQSGHNTVSWYQQALGQGPQFIFQYYREEENGRGNFPPRFSGLQFPNYSSELNVNALELDDSALYLCASSPGPGQTTDTQYFGPGTRLTVL.

This chain connects TRBV9 to TRBJ1-1; D unclear. CDR3 length equals 14 residues. V lost 0 bases to trimming and J lost 4 bases, with 10 bases between them. CDR1 is SGDLS and CDR2 is YYNGEE in the germline V gene. For the CDR3, the DNA is TGTGCCAGCAGCGTAGGTGGCCGATTCACTGAAGCTTTCTTT. This sequence encodes CASSVGGRFTEAFF.

The chain links TRBV5-1 to TRBJ1-4; D might be TRBD1 (5 bases). The V gene lost 4 bases and the J gene lost 11 bases, with 12 bases spanning the gap. This CDR3 spans 12 amino acids. Looked up from germline, CDR1 is SGHRS and CDR2 is YFSETQ. CDR3 in amino acids: CASSGGTEKLFF. CDR3 nucleotide sequence: TGCGCCAGCAGCGGAGGGACGGAGAAACTGTTTTTT.

The chain is built from TRBV21-1 and TRBJ1-1; no check of the table's D call, TRBD1, against the DNA was made. TRBV21-1 is reported as a pseudogene. This CDR3 is 15 amino acids long. The CDR3 bases are TGTGCCAGCAGCAAAGGGGCTCCCCTGAACACTGAAGCTTTCTTT. Translation gives CASSKGAPLNTEAFF.

This clone has a single count. The chain carries TRBV18 and TRBJ2-7, with 9 bases lining up with TRBD2. Germline CDR1 reads KGHSH; CDR2 reads LQKENI. The length of the CDR3 is 19 residues. After removal of 3 bases from V and 3 bases from J, the junction contained 18 bases not matched to a gene. This chain's CDR3 is CASSPDDRTRASGIYEQYF. CDR3 DNA: TGTGCCAGCTCACCCGACGACAGGACTAGGGCTAGCGGGATCTACGAGCAGTACTTC.

This chain uses TRBV11-1 with TRBJ2-5; 9 nucleotides match TRBD2. Germline CDR1 is SGHAT and CDR2 is FQDESV (reference sequence). This CDR3 is built from 14 residues. Trimming removed 2 bases from V and 3 bases from J; junction bases left unmatched: 1. CDR3 loop: CASSLRLAEETQYF. The CDR3 DNA reads TGTGCCAGCAGCTTAAGACTAGCGGAAGAGACCCAGTACTTC.

The genes are TRBV28 and TRBJ1-3; D remains ambiguous. This CDR3 spans 11 amino acids. Germline values: CDR1 MDHEN, CDR2 SYDVKM. The ends were cut back, 4 bases at V and 8 bases at J, with 6 bases in the middle. The CDR3 nucleotides are TGTGCCAGCAGTTCGAGGGACACCATATATTTT. Translating gives CASSSRDTIYF.

This rearrangement joins TRBV6-4 to TRBJ2-1; 7 bases agree with TRBD2. J was trimmed by 4 bases and V by 5 bases; bases with no gene match: 11. CDR3 length: 16 residues. In germline, CDR1 is MRHNA, CDR2 SNTAGT. The CDR3 region is CASSLIPSGHYNEQFF. The CDR3 coding sequence is TGTGCCAGCAGTTTAATACCTAGCGGCCATTACAATGAGCAGTTCTTC.

V gene TRBV11-3 combines with J gene TRBJ2-1, with D uncertain. Germline CDR1 SGHNT, CDR2 YENEEA. V shed 5 bases and J shed 6 bases, with 11 bases lying between them. The CDR3 runs to 13 residues. The CDR3 DNA reads as TGTGCCAGCAGCCCGCGAAACTCCAATGAGCAGTTCTTC. Translating it yields CASSPRNSNEQFF. The full variable domain, completed using reference TRBV11-3 and TRBJ2-1, is EAGVVQSPRYKIIEKKQPVAFWCNPISGHNTLYWYLQNLGQGPELLIRYENEEAVDDSQLPKDRFSAERLKGVDSTLKIQPAELGDSAVYLCASSPRNSNEQFFGPGTRLTVL.

Only one count was recorded for this clone. The chain joins TRBV6-5 to TRBJ1-4, with TRBD1 identical over 7 bases. The CDR3 is 15 residues long. Losses at the gene ends were 0 bases for V and 2 bases for J; bases not matched to a gene: 0. The germline gives CDR1 MNHEY, CDR2 SVGAGI. The DNA for the CDR3 is TGTGCCAGCAGTTACTCCAGGGGGACTAATGAAAAACTGTTTTTT. This encodes CASSYSRGTNEKLFF.

The chain combines TRBV2 with TRBJ2-1, with 9 positions matching TRBD1. The CDR3 is made up of 11 amino acids. Trimming removed 9 bases from V and 15 bases from J; junction bases left unmatched: 9. Germline V gene data show CDR1 as SNHLY and CDR2 as FYNNEI. The CDR3 DNA is TGTGCCAGTACTGGGACAGGGATTCTGTTCTTC. Its protein product is CASTGTGILFF.

The V and J genes are TRBV27 and TRBJ2-3, with 9 bases that match TRBD2. Germline V lookup: CDR1 MNHEY, CDR2 SMNVEV (reference sequence). The junction had 6 bases not matched to a gene; V was cut back by 4 bases and J by 13 bases. The CDR3 loop spans 12 amino acids. CDR3: CASSSSGRIEYF. DNA of the CDR3: TGTGCCAGCAGTTCCAGCGGGAGGATAGAGTATTTT.

The chain is built from TRBV11-3 and TRBJ2-2, with 7 positions matching TRBD2. The CDR3 extends over 15 amino acids. Germline V gene lookup returns CDR1 SGHNT and CDR2 YENEEA. J was trimmed by 6 bases and V by 1 base; bases with no gene match: 5. The CDR3 coding sequence is TGTGCCAGCAGCTTAGGGACTAGGCCCTCCGGGGAGCTGTTTTTT. Residues: CASSLGTRPSGELFF.

The chain recombines TRBV7-2 with TRBJ2-3; D not resolved. V was clipped by 5 bases and J by 2 bases, with 11 bases between them. CDR1 and CDR2 (germline): SGHTA, FQGNSA. The CDR3 sequence is 14 residues long. For the CDR3, the DNA is TGTGCCAGCAGCGTCGGCACATACACAGATACGCAGTATTTT. It yields the protein CASSVGTYTDTQYF.

The genes are TRBV4-2 and TRBJ2-1; 10 bases map to TRBD2. The CDR3 loop spans 18 amino acids. Germline V lookup: CDR1 LGHNA, CDR2 YNFKEQ. V lost 0 bases, J lost 5 bases, and 10 bases stayed unmatched. The CDR3 protein is CASSQDGASGRGNNEQFF. CDR3 coding DNA: TGTGCCAGCAGCCAAGACGGGGCTAGCGGGAGAGGGAACAATGAGCAGTTCTTC.

The chain recombines TRBV10-2 with TRBJ2-3; D gene ambiguous. CDR3 length: 11 residues. V was shortened by 6 bases and J by 6 bases, with 7 bases between the two germline ends. In germline, CDR1 is WSHSY, CDR2 SAAADI. For the CDR3, the DNA is TGCGCCAGCAGCCTGGGGGATACGCAGTATTTT. The encoded protein is CASSLGDTQYF.

About this clone itself: Compared with germline, one end of the junction differs, possibly owing to a read error. The V and J genes are TRBV30 and TRBJ1-1, with a weak D call TRBD1 (5 bases). Germline V lookup: CDR1 GTSNPN, CDR2 SVGIG (reference sequence). CDR3 length equals 19 residues. CDR3 protein: CAWILGGTLGTTGNTEVFF. In DNA form, the CDR3 reads TGTGCCTGGATACTAGGCGGAACACTGGGGACCACGGGGAACACTGAAGTTTTCTTT.

This sequence joins TRBV7-9 and TRBJ2-7, with D unresolved. The length of the CDR3 is 12 residues. Trimming stripped 4 bases from V and 0 bases from J, with 4 bases between. Germline V lookup: CDR1 SEHNR, CDR2 FQNEAQ (reference sequence). The CDR3 sequence: CASSSPSYEQYF. CDR3 bases: TGTGCCAGCAGCTCGCCCTCCTACGAGCAGTACTTC.

This clone appeared a single time. V is TRBV6-1 and J is TRBJ2-1; 9 bases fit TRBD2. This CDR3 has 18 residues. Trimming cost V 0 bases and J 2 bases; bases outside gene matches: 8. Germline-derived CDR1 and CDR2 are MNHNS and SASEGT. CDR3 protein: CASSEAFRASGAYNEQFF. DNA for the CDR3: TGTGCCAGCAGTGAAGCGTTTAGGGCTAGCGGGGCCTACAATGAGCAGTTCTTC.

This chain connects TRBV7-3 to TRBJ2-7, with TRBD2 matching 11 bases. This CDR3 contains 15 residues. Germline values: CDR1 SGHTA, CDR2 FQGTGA. V was clipped by 5 bases and J by 2 bases; unmatched bases: 5. The CDR3 loop reads CASSPRLAGTYEQYF. DNA for the CDR3: TGTGCCAGCAGCCCGCGACTAGCGGGGACCTACGAGCAGTACTTC. Looking up the rest from reference TRBV7-3 and TRBJ2-7 gives the full variable domain: GAGVSQTPSNKVTEKGKYVELRCDPISGHTALYWYRQSLGQGPEFLIYFQGTGAADDSGLPNDRFFAVRPEGSVSTLKIQRTERGDSAVYLCASSPRLAGTYEQYFGPGTRLTVT.

The CDR3 bases are TGTGCCAGCAGTACCGGGACAGGGTATGGCTACACCTTC. Protein product: CASSTGTGYGYTF. The chain recombines TRBV5-4 with TRBJ1-2, with 9 bases lining up with TRBD1. The junction had 4 bases not matched to a gene; V was cut back by 5 bases and J by 5 bases. This CDR3 has 13 residues. The germline V gene has CDR1 SGHNT and CDR2 YYREEE (reference sequence).

This clone has just one count. This chain connects TRBV6-5 to TRBJ1-2; D remains ambiguous. The germline V gene has CDR1 MNHEY and CDR2 SVGAGI. CDR3 size: 13 residues. Trimming took 6 bases from V and 4 from J, leaving 12 bases between them. DNA for the CDR3: TGTGCCAGCAGACCTGCGGACGGCTATGGCTACACCTTC. Protein sequence: CASRPADGYGYTF.

V gene TRBV5-4 combines with J gene TRBJ1-2, with no clear D. V gave up 1 base and J gave up 3 bases, with 7 bases separating them. CDR1 is SGHNT and CDR2 is YYREEE in the germline V gene (reference sequence). CDR3 size: 13 residues. The CDR3 region has the DNA TGTGCCAGCAGCTTGCAGCTGTACTATGGCTACACCTTC. Translation gives CASSLQLYYGYTF.

This chain connects TRBV2 to TRBJ2-1, with 7 bases that match TRBD2. The germline gives CDR1 SNHLY, CDR2 FYNNEI. This CDR3 is built from 17 residues. The V gene end was trimmed by 0 bases and the J gene end by 7 bases; junction bases not matched to a gene: 12. The CDR3 is CASSEALGGGPRNEQFF. The DNA of the CDR3 is TGTGCCAGCAGTGAAGCGCTTGGGGGAGGGCCGAGGAATGAGCAGTTCTTC.